This TCR beta chain was profiled in a study of blood T cells in healthy people across ages. Study-wide results and caveats: From one million sequenced T cells, diversity estimates were lower bounds. Roughly linearly, TCR beta diversity per million T cells fell as age increased. Long-lived and aged donors differed, with more naive CD4+ cells and higher diversity in the long-lived.

Germline assignment: CDR1 SGHTA and CDR2 FQGNSA. The CDR3 sequence is 18 residues long. Trimming shortened V by 1 base and J by 0 bases, and 18 bases separated the two germline ends. Collection of 8.5 to 10 milliliters of peripheral blood was performed for each donor. This clonotype was detected once. Its antigen is currently unknown. Then a second PCR, running roughly 7 to 11 cycles, was carried out with a sample-barcoded 5' primer and a J-beta primer mix. MiXCR, run by TCRdb on the 5' RACE reads, gives a single entry per CDR3 protein. Among nearly 1 million distinct CDR3 sequences listed, about 51% were seen once.

This clonotype was sampled from a woman in her sixties or seventies in good health. Material: blood. The V gene is TRBV7-2, the J gene TRBJ1-1, with no clear D. CDR3 DNA sequence: TGTGCCAGCAGCTTAGACTCGACATACAAGGCGATGAACACTGAAGCTTTCTTT. Its translation is CASSLDSTYKAMNTEAFF.